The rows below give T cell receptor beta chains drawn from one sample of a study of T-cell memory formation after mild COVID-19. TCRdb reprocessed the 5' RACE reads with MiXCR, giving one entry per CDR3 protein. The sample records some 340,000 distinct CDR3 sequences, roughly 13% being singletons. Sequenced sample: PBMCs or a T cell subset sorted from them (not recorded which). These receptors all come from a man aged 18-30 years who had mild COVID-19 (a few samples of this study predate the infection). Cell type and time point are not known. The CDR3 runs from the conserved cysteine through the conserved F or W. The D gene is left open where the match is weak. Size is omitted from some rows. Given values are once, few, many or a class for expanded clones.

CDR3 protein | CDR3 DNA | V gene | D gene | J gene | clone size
CASSSAGGNPTGELFF | TGTGCCAGCAGCTCTGCGGGGGGAAACCCCACCGGGGAGCTGTTTTTT | TRBV7-2 | TRBD2 | TRBJ2-2 | NA
CATSDPPRVNTGELFF | TGTGCCACCAGTGACCCGCCCAGGGTGAACACCGGGGAGCTGTTTTTT | TRBV24-1 | NA | TRBJ2-2 | NA
CASSQALRTDLEAFF | TGCGCCAGCAGCCAAGCGCTCCGGACAGACCTAGAAGCTTTCTTT | TRBV4-3 | NA | TRBJ1-1 | NA
CASSPSGGLPEQFF | TGTGCCAGCAGTCCTAGCGGGGGGCTGCCTGAGCAGTTCTTC | TRBV12-3/TRBV12-4 | TRBD2 | TRBJ2-1 | few
CASLAQGNGYTF | TGTGCCAGCCTGGCACAGGGAAATGGCTACACCTTC | TRBV6-1 | NA | TRBJ1-2 | few
CASSSIRTGSHTEAFF | TGTGCCAGCAGTTCCATACGGACAGGGTCTCACACTGAAGCTTTCTTT | TRBV6-2/TRBV6-3 | TRBD1 | TRBJ1-1 | few
CASGRDYSYEQYF | TGTGCCAGCGGCCGGGACTACTCCTACGAGCAGTACTTC | TRBV12-3/TRBV12-4 | TRBD2 | TRBJ2-7 | few
CASSLPDRGLGQPQHF | TGTGCCAGCAGTTTACCGGACAGGGGGCTTGGTCAGCCCCAGCATTTT | TRBV12-3/TRBV12-4 | TRBD1 | TRBJ1-5 | many
CASSLAPGAGDQETQYF | TGCGCCAGCAGCTTGGCCCCGGGGGCAGGGGATCAAGAGACCCAGTACTTC | TRBV5-1 | NA | TRBJ2-5 | NA
CASSLGPWTGGMLELFF | TGTGCCAGCAGCTTAGGTCCGTGGACAGGGGGCATGTTGGAGCTGTTTTTT | TRBV7-3 | TRBD1 | TRBJ2-2 | few
CASRRQETQYF | TGTGCCAGCAGAAGACAGGAGACCCAGTACTTC | TRBV7-2 | NA | TRBJ2-5 | few
CASSAQGSNYEQYF | TGTGCCAGCAGTGCCCAGGGTTCCAACTACGAGCAGTACTTC | TRBV2 | NA | TRBJ2-7 | NA
CATRTGTGAETQYF | TGTGCCACCCGGACCGGGACAGGGGCGGAGACCCAGTACTTC | TRBV6-1 | TRBD1 | TRBJ2-5 | NA
CASSWRERPPGELFF | TGTGCCAGCAGTTGGAGGGAACGGCCCCCCGGGGAGCTGTTTTTT | TRBV12-3/TRBV12-4 | NA | TRBJ2-2 | NA
CASSQSKGEQFF | TGCGCCAGCAGTCAATCGAAGGGTGAGCAGTTCTTC | TRBV23-1 | NA | TRBJ2-1 | many
CSAQSGGASEEQYF | TGCAGTGCGCAGAGCGGGGGGGCCTCGGAAGAGCAGTACTTC | TRBV20-1 | TRBD2 | TRBJ2-7 | NA